This TCR beta chain is drawn from a study of T-cell reconstitution after alpha-beta-depleted transplantation in children (dated by TCRdb to 2016 to 2017). Study-level background: Using TCR repertoire profiling, the study followed T-cell immune reconstitution in a quantitative way in children after TCRalphabeta/CD19-depleted allogeneic hematopoietic cell transplantation. General study outcomes and caveats: The frequencies of hyperexpanded clones fell over the following months, and after one year, T-cell counts and TCRbeta diversity were mostly attributed to newly produced T cells. The apparently early alphabetaT-cell count recovery about two months after transplant was reportedly dependent on only several hundred rapidly expanded clones derived from non-depleted graft cells. In some patients, the high TCRbeta diversity seen at day 60 was put down to recipient T cells and intrathymic progenitors that had survived conditioning.

Reading the germline V gene (reference sequence) gives CDR1 MNHEY and CDR2 SMNVEV. Trimming takes 5 bases from V and 2 bases from J, and the germline ends sit 10 bases apart. The CDR3 covers 14 residues, taking in both the cysteine and the phenylalanine. The entry retains the CDR3 DNA only, 42 bases that are in frame from base 1. Library preparation used PCR. For sequencing, an Illumina HiSeq 2500 was employed. TCR library preparation used molecular barcoding, with unique molecular identifiers applied to normalize quantification of the TCRbeta repertoire. TCRdb reprocessing: public reads trimmed at Q25 with fastp, clones called with MiXCR, in-frame beta chains kept. Merged by CDR3 protein, the rows form single entries marked with the most common genes and DNA. Here the sample has approximately 190,000 distinct CDR3 sequences; around 7.7% occur a single time. The top ten constitute 35% of the sample.

This clonotype showed up many times. Its antigen specificity is not known. No much larger clone is present one base from it, and per-base qualities are unavailable. What this sample's treatment or condition label stands for: allogeneic hematopoietic cell transplantation with graft depleted of TCRalphabeta T cells and CD19 B cells. The transplant recipients were children given TCRalphabeta/CD19-depleted allogeneic hematopoietic cell grafts. This chain joins TRBV27 to TRBJ2-1, and TRBD2 may be the D gene, going by 5 matching bases. Sequenced material: PBMCs, mostly from graft donor cells, taken 360 days after TCRalphabeta/CD19-depleted stem cell transplant. The sequence came from a male patient between 2 and 10 years old who had a stem cell transplant for acute myeloid leukemia, so the T cells may come from the graft donor. CDR3 reads: CASSLLATYNEQFF. The DNA sequence follows: TGTGCCAGCAGTCTCCTAGCAACCTACAATGAGCAGTTCTTC.